This is a list of T cell receptor beta chains from one sample in a study of PD-L1 blockade in urothelial cancer. Measured with immunoSEQ multiplex PCR; TCRdb has only the in-frame clones, and not every one. Of 41,000 or so clones in the sample, about 85% were seen once. The sequencing here drew on PBMCs, taken around atezolizumab (anti-PD-L1) treatment. Receptors originate from a man aged 65-85 years with urothelial cancer. The CDR3 runs from the conserved cysteine through the conserved F or W. D genes are given only for firm matches. Part of the rows lack a size; the others show once, few, many or a class for expanded clones.

d_gene: .; abundance: .; v_gene: TRBV28; len: 19; j_gene: TRBJ2-2; CDR3nt: TGTGCCAGCAGTTCTATCCCGTTCAGGGTCGAGTCCAACACCGGGGAGCTGTTTTTT; CDR3aa: CASSSIPFRVESNTGELFF
d_gene: TRBD2; abundance: few; v_gene: TRBV19; len: 16; j_gene: TRBJ2-3; CDR3nt: TGTGCCAGTAGTAGGGACATAGCGGGAGGCCCAGATACGCAGTATTTT; CDR3aa: CASSRDIAGGPDTQYF
d_gene: TRBD2; abundance: .; v_gene: TRBV5-4; len: 19; j_gene: TRBJ2-1; CDR3nt: TGTGCCAGCAGCTTGGATCCCCCGGGAGGGCCCCTAACCTACAATGAGCAGTTCTTC; CDR3aa: CASSLDPPGGPLTYNEQFF
d_gene: TRBD2; abundance: .; v_gene: TRBV13; len: 18; j_gene: TRBJ2-1; CDR3nt: TGTGCCAGCAGCCTAGACCCTCTAGCGGCCAATCCCAGTGGTGAGCAGTTCTTC; CDR3aa: CASSLDPLAANPSGEQFF
d_gene: TRBD1; abundance: once; v_gene: TRBV6-1; len: 16; j_gene: TRBJ1-6; CDR3nt: TGTGCCAGCAGTGTCACCCCCGGGACAGGTGGCTCACCCCTCCACTTT; CDR3aa: CASSVTPGTGGSPLHF
d_gene: .; abundance: few; v_gene: TRBV4-2; len: 16; j_gene: TRBJ1-2; CDR3nt: TGTGCCAGCAGCCAAGACCAGGGGCGCGACTTGAGCGGCTACACCTTC; CDR3aa: CASSQDQGRDLSGYTF
d_gene: TRBD2; abundance: few; v_gene: TRBV5-1; len: 14; j_gene: TRBJ2-3; CDR3nt: TGCGCCAGCAGCCCGGGACTAGTGTCGGATACGCAGTATTTT; CDR3aa: CASSPGLVSDTQYF
d_gene: TRBD2; abundance: .; v_gene: TRBV19; len: 15; j_gene: TRBJ2-5; CDR3nt: TGTGCCAGTATGGGGGTCAGGGAGGGCCAAGAGACCCAGTACTTC; CDR3aa: CASMGVREGQETQYF
d_gene: .; abundance: few; v_gene: TRBV30; len: 11; j_gene: TRBJ1-1; CDR3nt: TGTGCCTCGATGCGGGGGCCTGAAGCTTTCTTT; CDR3aa: CASMRGPEAFF
d_gene: TRBD1; abundance: .; v_gene: TRBV13; len: 15; j_gene: TRBJ2-1; CDR3nt: TGTGCCAGCAGCGGACAGGGGCCCTCCTACAATGAGCAGTTCTTC; CDR3aa: CASSGQGPSYNEQFF
d_gene: TRBD1; abundance: .; v_gene: TRBV10-2; len: 14; j_gene: TRBJ2-5; CDR3nt: TGCGCCAGCAGTAAGGACAGGGATCAAGAGACCCAGTACTTC; CDR3aa: CASSKDRDQETQYF
d_gene: .; abundance: .; v_gene: TRBV18; len: 14; j_gene: TRBJ1-2; CDR3nt: TGTGCCAGCTCCCTACCGGTGGGGGCTCATGGCTACACCTTC; CDR3aa: CASSLPVGAHGYTF
d_gene: .; abundance: .; v_gene: TRBV5-1; len: 13; j_gene: TRBJ1-2; CDR3nt: TGCGCCAGCAGCTTGGACAGGGCCTATGGCTACACCTTC; CDR3aa: CASSLDRAYGYTF
d_gene: TRBD1; abundance: .; v_gene: TRBV7-2; len: 19; j_gene: TRBJ2-6; CDR3nt: TGTGCCAGCAGCTTTTCTTTATGGACAGGCCCCTCTGGGGCCAACGTCCTGACTTTC; CDR3aa: CASSFSLWTGPSGANVLTF
d_gene: TRBD1; abundance: .; v_gene: TRBV9; len: 15; j_gene: TRBJ2-3; CDR3nt: TGTGCCAGCAGCGTTGGACAGGCCAGCACAGATACGCAGTATTTT; CDR3aa: CASSVGQASTDTQYF
d_gene: TRBD1; abundance: .; v_gene: TRBV6-5; len: 15; j_gene: TRBJ2-3; CDR3nt: TGTGCCAGCACCCGACAGGGATATGGCACAGATACGCAGTATTTT; CDR3aa: CASTRQGYGTDTQYF